This T cell receptor beta chain is drawn from a study of blood T cell repertoires in COVID-19. J gave up 2 bases and V 0 bases, and 10 bases lay outside the gene matches. The CDR3 has 17 residues. CDR1 is LNHNV, CDR2 YYDKDF, per germline (reference sequence). The assay was immunoSEQ multiplex PCR, and TCRdb's table has in-frame clones only and misses some. The sample lists about 100,000 clones; approximately 85% were seen once. The V call is TRBV15, the J call TRBJ2-7; the match to TRBD1 covers 7 bases. Sequenced input: peripheral blood. This clonotype was obtained from a man aged 60 to 75 with acute or convalescent COVID-19. In nucleotides, the CDR3 is TGTGCCACCAGCAGAGATAGGGGCCCAGGACAGGCCTACGAGCAGTACTTC. Its translation: CATSRDRGPGQAYEQYF.